This paragraph reports one T cell receptor (beta chain). Its specificity is unknown. These data belong to a study of STAT5B mutations in CD4+ large granular lymphocyte leukemia. The CDR3 runs 13 residues. Trimming stripped 5 bases from V and 4 bases from J, with 11 bases between. Germline V CDR1 and CDR2: MNHEY, SVGAGI. Clones were sequenced by immunoSEQ multiplex PCR, and TCRdb holds only the in-frame ones, with some missing. The table shows 30,000 or so clones, with just under 80% occurring only once. Overall study findings and caveats: Top patient clones used TRBV06 genes more often: 8/27 versus 2/35 in controls. Without HLA matching, higher CD4+ than CD8+ T-LGLL clonality could reflect small sample size. Main leukemic clonotypes were patient-specific, but 20% to 25% appeared at low frequency elsewhere. CD4-sorted patient repertoires seemed more clonal than healthy CD4+ repertoires.

The sequenced sample consisted of CD4+ T cells from blood buffy coats. The rearrangement uses TRBV6-5 and TRBJ1-2, with a tentative D call TRBD1 (6 bases). The clonotype was recovered from a human donor in good health. CDR3 sequence: CASSPQGTYGYTF. CDR3 DNA: TGTGCCAGCAGTCCCCAGGGGACCTATGGCTACACCTTC.